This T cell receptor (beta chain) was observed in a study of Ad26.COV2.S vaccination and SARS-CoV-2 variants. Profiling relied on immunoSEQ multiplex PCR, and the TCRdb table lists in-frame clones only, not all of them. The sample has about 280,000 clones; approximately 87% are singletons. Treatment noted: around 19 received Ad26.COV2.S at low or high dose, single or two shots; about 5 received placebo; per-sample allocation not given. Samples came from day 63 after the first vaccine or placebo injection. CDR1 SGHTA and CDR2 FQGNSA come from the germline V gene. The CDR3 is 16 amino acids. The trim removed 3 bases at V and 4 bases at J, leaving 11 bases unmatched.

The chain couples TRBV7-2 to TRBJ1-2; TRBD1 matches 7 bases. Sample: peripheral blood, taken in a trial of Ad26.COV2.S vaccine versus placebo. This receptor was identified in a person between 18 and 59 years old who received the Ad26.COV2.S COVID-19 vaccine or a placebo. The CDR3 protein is CASSFPARGASYGYTF. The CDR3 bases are TGTGCCAGCAGCTTTCCTGCCAGGGGGGCGAGCTATGGCTACACCTTC.